Below, one T cell receptor beta chain is given with its context. At the survey level, the v3.0 immunoSEQ assay was run. Profiled with immunoSEQ multiplex PCR; TCRdb holds only in-frame clones, not every one. The table lists over 15,000 clones, 70% to 90% of them singletons. The sample is drawn from a study of long-term antiretroviral therapy in people with HIV. Sequenced material: unsorted PBMCs, taken 0.1 years before starting antiretroviral therapy. The origin of this receptor is a young man with HIV.

CDR3: CASSSYTLDSQPQHF. CDR3 sequence (DNA): TGTGCCAGCAGTTCCTATACACTGGACAGTCAGCCCCAGCATTTT. This rearrangement joins TRBV28 to TRBJ1-5; tentative D call: TRBD1 (6 bases). With 4 bases removed from V and 6 bases from J, the gap between germline ends came to 16 bases. The germline V gene has CDR1 MDHEN and CDR2 SYDVKM. This CDR3 spans 15 amino acids.